This T cell receptor beta chain was retrieved from a study of cytomegalovirus exposure and HLA in healthy donors. As regards this clone: The antigen is not known.

Germline V lookup: CDR1 SGHTA, CDR2 FQGTGA. The CDR3 loop spans 13 amino acids. The ends were cut back, 5 bases at V and 8 bases at J, with 14 bases in the middle. Study observations and caveats: Most TCR sequences showed up rarely, but some public TCRs showed up in many donors. The study flagged some 180 TCR beta chains as cytomegalovirus-associated. The classifier was said to identify cytomegalovirus status with high specificity and sensitivity.

Repertoires were generated with immunoSEQ multiplex PCR, while TCRdb's copy carries only in-frame clones and drops some. Among approximately 230,000 clones listed, roughly 87% were seen once. The genes are TRBV7-3 and TRBJ2-3; no definite D call. This clonotype was sampled from a man between 18 and 29 years old in good health and CMV-seropositive. The sample comprised PBMCs. Here the CDR3 reads CASSPHSRGTQYF. For the CDR3, the DNA is TGTGCCAGCAGCCCCCACTCGCGAGGTACGCAGTATTTT.